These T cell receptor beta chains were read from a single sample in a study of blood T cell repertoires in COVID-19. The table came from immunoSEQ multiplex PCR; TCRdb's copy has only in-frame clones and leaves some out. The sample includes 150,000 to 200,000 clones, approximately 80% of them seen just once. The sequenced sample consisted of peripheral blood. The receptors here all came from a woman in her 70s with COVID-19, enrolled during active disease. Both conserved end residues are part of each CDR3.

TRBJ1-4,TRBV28,CASSFGGGNLVNEKLFF
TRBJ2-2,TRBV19,CASSVTGTGELFF
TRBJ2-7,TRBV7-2,CASSPGLAGNGYEQYF
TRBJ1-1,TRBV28,CASSLPGWNTEAFF
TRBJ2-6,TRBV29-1,CSVLVLETGANVLTF
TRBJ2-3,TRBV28,CASRLTGGTDTQYF
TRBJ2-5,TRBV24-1,CATSDLVTQYF
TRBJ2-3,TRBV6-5,CASSSDKSSTDTQYF
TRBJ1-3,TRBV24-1,CATASSGNTIYF
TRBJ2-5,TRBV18,CASSPIQGAAETQYF
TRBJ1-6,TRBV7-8,CASSLRGSGSPLHF
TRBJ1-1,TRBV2,CASTLSQGDTEAFF
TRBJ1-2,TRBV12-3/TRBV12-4,CASSFSGSGGYTF
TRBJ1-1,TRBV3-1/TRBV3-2,CASSQDPRGGTEAFF
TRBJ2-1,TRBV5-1,CASSARGGGYNEQFF
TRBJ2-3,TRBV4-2,CASSQDYPDTQYF
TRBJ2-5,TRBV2,CASSEAMLAGAETQYF
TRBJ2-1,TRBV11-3,CASSGLVSSNEQFF
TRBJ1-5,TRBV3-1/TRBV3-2,CASSLDNSNQPQHF
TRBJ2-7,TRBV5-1,CASSSTNLYGEQYF
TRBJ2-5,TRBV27,CASSPSGTRTVGRNF
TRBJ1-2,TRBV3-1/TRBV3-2,CASSQEYSGGYTF
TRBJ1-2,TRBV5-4,CASSLDSVRARGYTF
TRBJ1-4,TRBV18,CASSEGQGLEKLFF
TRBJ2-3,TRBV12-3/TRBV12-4,CASSFRLTDTQYF
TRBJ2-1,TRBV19,CASSLRGTANNEQFF
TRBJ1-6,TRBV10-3,CAISLGTANSPLHF
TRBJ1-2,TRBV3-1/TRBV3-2,CASSQDRRGGGYTF
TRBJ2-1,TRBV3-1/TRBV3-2,CASSQGTARGRINNEQFF
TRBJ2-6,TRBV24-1,CATSDNKGGHGANVLTF
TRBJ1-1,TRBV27,CASSLRQNTEAFF
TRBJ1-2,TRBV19,CASRSRTGGTGGYTF
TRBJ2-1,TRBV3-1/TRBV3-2,CASSQGAGLASREQFF
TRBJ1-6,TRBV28,CASSLSNSPLHF
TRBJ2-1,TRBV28,CATHPAGTSPTEQFF
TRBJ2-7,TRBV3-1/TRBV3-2,CASTSQGGYEQYF
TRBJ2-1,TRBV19,CASQGLAGYNEQFF